These 10 T cell receptor beta chains share one sample of origin, sequenced in a study of PD-L1 blockade in urothelial cancer. The sample's time point: pretreatment peripheral blood. Measured with immunoSEQ multiplex PCR; TCRdb has only the in-frame clones, and not every one. The sample has about 39,000 clones; 91% are singletons. This sample comprised PBMCs, obtained around atezolizumab (anti-PD-L1) treatment. These receptors were collected from a woman aged 55-70 years with urothelial cancer.

The J gene is TRBJ1-2, the V gene TRBV19, with D unresolved. The CDR3 is 14 amino acids. In germline, CDR1 is LNHDA, CDR2 SQIVND (reference sequence). The germline V and J ends were trimmed by 6 bases and 3 bases, with 14 bases remaining between them. The CDR3 bases are TGTGCCAGTAGGGGATGGGGAGAAGACTATGGCTACACCTTC. It codes for CASRGWGEDYGYTF.

This clone was detected only once. The chain uses TRBV7-8 and TRBJ1-2, with no clear D. This CDR3 spans 14 amino acids. Germline V gene data show CDR1 as SGHVS and CDR2 as FQNEAQ. V gave up 1 base and J gave up 8 bases, with 14 bases separating them. The CDR3 region is CASSLEVLSWGYTF. The CDR3 nucleotides are TGTGCCAGCAGCTTAGAAGTGCTCAGTTGGGGCTACACCTTC.

The CDR3 DNA sequence: TGTGCCAGCAGCCTAGGACTAGCGGGATTGGTAGAGACCCAGTACTTC. Protein: CASSLGLAGLVETQYF. The chain has TRBV7-2 and TRBJ2-5, with TRBD2 matching 12 bases. CDR3 length: 16 amino acids. Germline V gives CDR1 SGHTA, CDR2 FQGNSA. With 5 bases clipped from V and 4 bases from J, the junction kept 8 bases outside the gene matches.

The CDR3 region is CASSQGGSGSYEQYF. The CDR3 bases are TGTGCCAGCAGCCAAGGAGGGAGCGGGAGTTACGAGCAGTACTTC. The J gene is TRBJ2-7, the V gene TRBV14, with TRBD2 matching over 8 bases. The CDR3 loop spans 15 amino acids. Germline CDR1 SGHDN, CDR2 FVKESK. Trimming removed 1 base from V and 4 bases from J; junction bases left unmatched: 6.

V is TRBV29-1 and J is TRBJ2-4, with D tentatively TRBD2 (6 bases). The CDR3 consists of 14 residues. V lost 3 bases to trimming and J lost 1 base, with 10 bases between them. CDR1 is SQVTM and CDR2 is ANQGSEA in the germline V gene. Here the CDR3 DNA reads TGCAGCGTTGATGTCGCGGGGGCCAAAAACATTCAGTACTTC. Its protein is CSVDVAGAKNIQYF.

J is TRBJ1-1 and V is TRBV4-1, with TRBD1 identical over 8 bases. Germline V lookup: CDR1 MGHRA, CDR2 YSYEKL. The CDR3 spans 15 residues. J gave up 1 base and V 4 bases, and 5 bases lay outside the gene matches. The CDR3 sequence is CASSPLDRANTEAFF. The CDR3 coding sequence is TGCGCCAGCAGCCCCCTGGACAGGGCGAACACTGAAGCTTTCTTT.

The V call is TRBV5-1, the J call TRBJ2-7, with TRBD2 identical over 9 bases. The germline V gene encodes CDR1 SGHRS and CDR2 YFSETQ. This CDR3 comprises 16 residues. The J segment lost 5 bases and the V segment lost 4 bases, leaving 13 bases of the junction unmatched. CDR3 region: CASSPYRGRARDEQYF. The CDR3 nucleotides read TGCGCCAGCAGCCCCTATCGCGGGAGGGCCAGGGACGAGCAGTACTTC.

The J gene is TRBJ2-7, the V gene TRBV10-3; 10 bases agree with TRBD2. Germline-derived CDR1 and CDR2 are ENHRY and SYGVKD. This CDR3 has 15 residues. V lost 5 bases to trimming and J lost 5 bases; unmatched junction nucleotides: 9. CDR3 amino acids: CAISSLIAGGNEQYF. In DNA, the CDR3 is TGTGCCATCAGTTCCCTGATAGCGGGAGGAAACGAGCAGTACTTC.

V and J are TRBV28 and TRBJ1-5; 9 nucleotides line up with TRBD1. Germline CDR1 reads MDHEN; CDR2 reads SYDVKM. The CDR3 is made up of 15 amino acids. The ends lost 6 bases at V and 1 base at J; junction bases unmatched: 4. CDR3 loop: CASRKQGASNQPQHF. In nucleotides, the CDR3 is TGTGCCAGCAGGAAACAGGGGGCAAGCAATCAGCCCCAGCATTTT.

The gene calls are TRBV7-9 and TRBJ1-4, with TRBD1 matching 11 bases. The ends lost 5 bases at V and 4 bases at J; junction bases unmatched: 9. This CDR3 region has 17 residues. The germline V gene has CDR1 SEHNR and CDR2 FQNEAQ (reference sequence). CDR3 in amino acids: CASSPTGQGAVNEKLFF. The CDR3 nucleotides read TGTGCCAGCAGCCCAACCGGACAGGGGGCGGTTAATGAAAAACTGTTTTTT. Complete variable domain (other parts from reference TRBV7-9 and TRBJ1-4): DTGVSQNPRHKITKRGQNVTFRCDPISEHNRLYWYRQTLGQGPEFLTYFQNEAQLEKSRLLSDRFSAERPKGSFSTLEIQRTEQGDSAMYLCASSPTGQGAVNEKLFFGSGTQLSVL.